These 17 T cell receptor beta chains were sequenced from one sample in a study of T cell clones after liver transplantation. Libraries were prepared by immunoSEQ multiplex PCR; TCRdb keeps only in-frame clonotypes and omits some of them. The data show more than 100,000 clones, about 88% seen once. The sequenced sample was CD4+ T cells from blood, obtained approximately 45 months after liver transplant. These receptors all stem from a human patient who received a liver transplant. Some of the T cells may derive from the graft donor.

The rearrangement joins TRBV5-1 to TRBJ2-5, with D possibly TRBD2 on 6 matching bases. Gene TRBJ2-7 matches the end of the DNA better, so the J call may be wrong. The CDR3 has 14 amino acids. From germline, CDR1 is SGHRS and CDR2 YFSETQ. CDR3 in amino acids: CASSSNPTRAEQYF. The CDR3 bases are TGCGCCAGCAGCTCAAATCCGACTAGGGCCGAGCAGTACTTC.

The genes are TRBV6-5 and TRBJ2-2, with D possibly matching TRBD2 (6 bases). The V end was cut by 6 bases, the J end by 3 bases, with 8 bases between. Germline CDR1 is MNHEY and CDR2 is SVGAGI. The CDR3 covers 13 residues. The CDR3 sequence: CASSREDTGELFF. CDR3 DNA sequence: TGTGCCAGCAGCAGGGAGGACACCGGGGAGCTGTTTTTT.

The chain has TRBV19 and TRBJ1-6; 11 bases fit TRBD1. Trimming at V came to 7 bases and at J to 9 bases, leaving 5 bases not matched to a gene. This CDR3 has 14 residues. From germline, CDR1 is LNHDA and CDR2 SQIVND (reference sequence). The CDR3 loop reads CASNPGTGGSPLHF. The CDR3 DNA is TGTGCCAGTAACCCCGGGACAGGGGGTTCACCCCTCCACTTT. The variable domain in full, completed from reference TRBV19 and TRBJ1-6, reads DGGITQSPKYLFRKEGQNVTLSCEQNLNHDAMYWYRQDPGQGLRLIYYSQIVNDFQKGDIAEGYSVSREKKESFPLTVTSAQKNPTAFYLCASNPGTGGSPLHFGNGTRLTVT.

As DNA, the CDR3 is TGTGCCAGTAGAAGTCTGGGGGCCAACGTCCTGACTTTC. Its protein product is CASRSLGANVLTF. V and J are TRBV19 and TRBJ2-6; D is uncertain. The CDR3 length is 13 residues. V lost 6 bases to trimming and J lost 4 bases, with 7 bases between them. The germline V gene encodes CDR1 LNHDA and CDR2 SQIVND (reference sequence).

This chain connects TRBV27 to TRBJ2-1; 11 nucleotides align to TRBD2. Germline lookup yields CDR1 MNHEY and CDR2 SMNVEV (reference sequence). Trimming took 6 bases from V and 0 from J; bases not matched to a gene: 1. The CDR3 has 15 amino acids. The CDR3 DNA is TGTGCCAGCAGGGGACTAGCGGACTCCTACAATGAGCAGTTCTTC. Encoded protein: CASRGLADSYNEQFF.

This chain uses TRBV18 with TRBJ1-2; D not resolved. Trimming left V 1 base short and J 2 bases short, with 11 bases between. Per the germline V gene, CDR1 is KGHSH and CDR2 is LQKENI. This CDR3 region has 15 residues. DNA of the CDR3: TGTGCCAGCTCACCACAAACCTTTGACAACTATGGCTACACCTTC. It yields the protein CASSPQTFDNYGYTF.

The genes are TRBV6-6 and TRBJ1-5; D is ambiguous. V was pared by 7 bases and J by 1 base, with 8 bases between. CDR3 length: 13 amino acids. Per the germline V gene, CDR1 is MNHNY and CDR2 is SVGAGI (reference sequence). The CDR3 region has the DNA TGTGCCAGCAAAGAGAAAAGCAATCAGCCCCAGCATTTT. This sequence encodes CASKEKSNQPQHF.

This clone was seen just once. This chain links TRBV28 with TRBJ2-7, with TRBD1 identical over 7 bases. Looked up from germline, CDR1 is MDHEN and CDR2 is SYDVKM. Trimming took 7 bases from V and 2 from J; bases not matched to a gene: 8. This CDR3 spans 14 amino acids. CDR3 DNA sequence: TGTGCCAGCACCAAAGGGGGCAGCGCCTACGAGCAGTACTTC. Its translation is CASTKGGSAYEQYF.

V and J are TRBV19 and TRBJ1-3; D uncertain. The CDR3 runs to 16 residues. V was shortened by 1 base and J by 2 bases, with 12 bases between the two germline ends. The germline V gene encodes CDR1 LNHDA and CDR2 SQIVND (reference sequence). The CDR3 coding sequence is TGTGCCAGTAGTATAGGAGCAGCTTCCACTGGAAACACCATATATTTT. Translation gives CASSIGAASTGNTIYF.

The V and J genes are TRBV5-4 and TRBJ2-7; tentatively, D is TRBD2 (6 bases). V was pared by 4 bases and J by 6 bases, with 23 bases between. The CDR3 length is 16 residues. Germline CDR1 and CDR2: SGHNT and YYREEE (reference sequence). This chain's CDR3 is CASSPGGADRGREQYF. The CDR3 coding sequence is TGTGCCAGCAGCCCTGGAGGGGCCGACCGGGGACGCGAGCAGTACTTC.

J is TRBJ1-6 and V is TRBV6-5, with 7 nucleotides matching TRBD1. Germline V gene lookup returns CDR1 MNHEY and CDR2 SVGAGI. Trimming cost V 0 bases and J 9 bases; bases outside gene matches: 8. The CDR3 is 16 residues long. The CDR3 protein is CASSYSGDRARSPLHF. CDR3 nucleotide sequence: TGTGCCAGCAGTTACTCGGGAGACAGGGCGCGTTCACCCCTCCACTTT.

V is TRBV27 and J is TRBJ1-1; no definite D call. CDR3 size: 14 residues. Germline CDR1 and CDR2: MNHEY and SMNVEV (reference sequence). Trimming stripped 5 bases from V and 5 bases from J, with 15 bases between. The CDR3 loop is CASSPSRAWTEAFF. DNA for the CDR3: TGTGCCAGCAGTCCTTCCCGGGCGTGGACTGAAGCTTTCTTT.

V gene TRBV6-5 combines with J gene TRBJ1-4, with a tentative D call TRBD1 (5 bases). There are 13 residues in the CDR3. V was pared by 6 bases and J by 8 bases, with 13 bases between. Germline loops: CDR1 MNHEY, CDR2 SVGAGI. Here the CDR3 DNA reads TGTGCCAGCAGCCGGACACTTGGGGAAAAACTGTTTTTT. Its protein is CASSRTLGEKLFF.

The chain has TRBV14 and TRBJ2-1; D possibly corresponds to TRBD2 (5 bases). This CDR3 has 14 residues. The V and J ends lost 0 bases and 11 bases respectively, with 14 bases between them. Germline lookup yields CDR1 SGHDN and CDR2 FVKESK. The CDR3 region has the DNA TGTGCCAGCAGCCAAGATGGCGGGCTCCGGCAGCAGTTCTTC. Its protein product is CASSQDGGLRQQFF.

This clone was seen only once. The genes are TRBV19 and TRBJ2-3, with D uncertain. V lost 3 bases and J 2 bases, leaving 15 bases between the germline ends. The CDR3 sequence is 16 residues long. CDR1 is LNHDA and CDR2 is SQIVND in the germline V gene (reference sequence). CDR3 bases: TGTGCCAGTAGTATTTTTGCCTTCAGGAACACAGATACGCAGTATTTT. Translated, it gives CASSIFAFRNTDTQYF.

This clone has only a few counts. The CDR3 loop is CASSLSGTDYGYTF. The CDR3 DNA sequence: TGTGCCAGCAGTCTCTCCGGGACCGATTATGGCTACACCTTC. The gene calls are TRBV28 and TRBJ1-2, with a possible D match to TRBD1 (5 bases). The CDR3 length is 14 residues. V was clipped by 5 bases and J by 5 bases, with 15 bases between them. Germline V CDR1 and CDR2: MDHEN, SYDVKM.

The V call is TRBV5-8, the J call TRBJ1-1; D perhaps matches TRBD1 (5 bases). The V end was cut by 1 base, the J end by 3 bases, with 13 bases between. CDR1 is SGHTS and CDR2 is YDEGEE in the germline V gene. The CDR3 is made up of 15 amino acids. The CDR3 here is CASSLRAGMDTEAFF. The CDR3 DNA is TGTGCCAGCAGCTTGCGGGCAGGGATGGACACTGAAGCTTTCTTT.